The 12 T cell receptor beta chains below come from one sample, sequenced in a study of blood T cell repertoires in COVID-19 (dated by TCRdb to 2020 to 2022). Library generation was performed with the immunoSEQ multiplex PCR assay. The immuneACCESS repertoire file appears here via TCRdb, limited to in-frame rearrangements. These files lack a portion of the clones; in checked studies, under half of the deficit traces to unresolved V genes, and the cause of the others is not known. The sample records approximately 280,000 clones, 70% to 90% of which are singletons. Of the sample, roughly 6.3% is held by the ten largest clones. Sequencing was performed on PBMCs or T cells enriched from blood (not recorded which). Receptors were obtained from a woman between 40 and 55 years old who had recovered from COVID-19.

The chain recombines TRBV11-2 with TRBJ2-2; D possibly corresponds to TRBD2 (6 bases). The CDR3 loop spans 15 amino acids. V gave up 5 bases and J gave up 9 bases, with 19 bases separating them. The germline CDR1 and CDR2 sequences are SGHAT and FQNNGV. The CDR3 DNA sequence: TGTGCCAGCAGCCCTAGAGGCGCGGGGTTGCGGGAGCTGTTTTTT. It translates to CASSPRGAGLRELFF.

This chain links TRBV30 with TRBJ1-2, with TRBD1 matching 8 bases. V lost 3 bases, J lost 5 bases, and 5 bases stayed unmatched. CDR3 length equals 13 residues. The germline CDR1 and CDR2 sequences are GTSNPN and SVGIG (reference sequence). The CDR3 sequence: CAWRPDRVYGYTF. Written as DNA, the CDR3 is TGTGCCTGGAGGCCGGACAGGGTTTATGGCTACACCTTC.

The chain couples TRBV18 to TRBJ2-7; a weak D match, TRBD2 (6 bases). V was pared by 3 bases and J by 4 bases, with 13 bases between. CDR3 length: 14 residues. The germline CDR1 and CDR2 sequences are KGHSH and LQKENI. The CDR3 loop reads CASSPRGTGYEQYF. In nucleotides, the CDR3 is TGTGCCAGCTCACCTCGGGGGACGGGGTACGAGCAGTACTTC.

The chain couples TRBV2 to TRBJ1-2, with D uncertain. The CDR3 consists of 13 residues. Germline V gene sequence: CDR1 SNHLY, CDR2 FYNNEI. V was shortened by 6 bases and J by 10 bases, with 18 bases between the two germline ends. The CDR3 bases are TGTGCCAGCAGGCGCGGGGAGGGATCTGACTACACCTTC. Its protein product is CASRRGEGSDYTF.

This clone occurred once. The chain joins TRBV21-1 to TRBJ2-5; whether TRBD2, the table's D call, matches the DNA was not checked. TRBV21-1 counts as a pseudogene. The CDR3 totals 13 residues. The CDR3 sequence: CASSKFVSETQYF. The CDR3 DNA sequence: TGTGCCAGCAGCAAATTCGTCTCAGAGACCCAGTACTTC.

This clone was seen a single time. As DNA, the CDR3 is TGCGCCAGCAGTGAGTTCCCACTAGCGGGAGGGCCTAAGTTCTTC. This sequence encodes CASSEFPLAGGPKFF. The V and J genes are TRBV10-2 and TRBJ2-1; the match to TRBD2 covers 13 bases. V dropped 1 base and J dropped 14; count of bases not matched to a gene: 8. Germline V CDR1 and CDR2: WSHSY, SAAADI. This CDR3 has 15 amino acids.

The rearrangement uses TRBV10-3 and TRBJ2-7, with D possibly matching TRBD2 (5 bases). The CDR3 is made up of 14 amino acids. Looked up from germline, CDR1 is ENHRY and CDR2 is SYGVKD. Trimming took off 2 bases at V and 2 bases at J, with 10 bases between the two ends. The CDR3 loop is CAISEAGPTYEQYF. Here the CDR3 DNA reads TGTGCCATCAGTGAGGCGGGTCCAACCTACGAGCAGTACTTC.

V and J are TRBV28 and TRBJ2-7; no definite D call. The length of the CDR3 is 13 residues. CDR1 and CDR2 (germline): MDHEN, SYDVKM. Trimming stripped 5 bases from V and 0 bases from J, with 8 bases between. The DNA for the CDR3 is TGTGCCAGCAGTCCGCCGGTCTCCTACGAGCAGTACTTC. It yields the protein CASSPPVSYEQYF.

The chain is built from TRBV30 and TRBJ2-1, with a possible D match to TRBD2 (5 bases). Trimming stripped 5 bases from V and 9 bases from J, with 17 bases between. Germline V gene data show CDR1 as GTSNPN and CDR2 as SVGIG (reference sequence). The CDR3 sequence is 13 residues long. The CDR3 bases are TGTGCCTGGGGTTCGGGGAGCCTGGGTGAGCAGTTCTTC. This encodes CAWGSGSLGEQFF.

The chain joins TRBV28 to TRBJ1-5, with TRBD1 matching 10 bases. The germline V gene encodes CDR1 MDHEN and CDR2 SYDVKM. V gave up 6 bases and J gave up 9 bases; unmatched junction bases: 11. This CDR3 is 15 amino acids long. The CDR3 DNA follows: TGTGCCAGCAGGGGAGCCGGGACAGGGGCATGGCCCCAGCATTTT. Protein product: CASRGAGTGAWPQHF.

This clone was seen many times. The J gene is TRBJ1-3, the V gene TRBV28, with TRBD1 identical over 7 bases. This CDR3 has 16 amino acids. In germline, CDR1 is MDHEN, CDR2 SYDVKM. With 6 bases clipped from V and 1 base from J, the junction kept 9 bases outside the gene matches. CDR3 region: CASSRQGIASGNTIYF. The DNA for the CDR3 is TGTGCCAGCAGCAGACAGGGAATAGCATCTGGAAACACCATATATTTT.

This sequence joins TRBV24-1 and TRBJ2-3, with D perhaps matching TRBD1 (6 bases). Looked up from germline, CDR1 is KGHDR and CDR2 is SFDVKD. This CDR3 comprises 17 residues. V lost 0 bases and J 1 base, leaving 13 bases between the germline ends. Written as DNA, the CDR3 is TGTGCCACCAGTGATTTGTCACAGGGTGAAGGCACAGATACGCAGTATTTT. Translation: CATSDLSQGEGTDTQYF.